A selection of T cell receptor beta chains follows, all from one sample in a study of CXCR3-negative and CXCR3-positive naive CD8 T cells. TCRdb re-called the 5' RACE reads and catalogs CDR3 proteins one per entry, DNA excluded. The table lists tens of thousands of distinct CDR3 sequences. The sample was naive CXCR3+ CD8+ T cells from blood. The receptors were sampled from a human donor in good health. Some clones in this sample may be carry-over from other donors' samples. Each CDR3 is given with its conserved first and last residue. Fields, in order: V gene, J gene, CDR3 protein.

v_gene: TRBV4-1
j_gene: TRBJ1-1
CDR3aa: CASSYGRMNTEAFF

v_gene: TRBV7-9
j_gene: TRBJ1-2
CDR3aa: CASSYPPGQEYGYTF

v_gene: TRBV21-1
j_gene: TRBJ1-2
CDR3aa: CASSPQGRDGYTF

v_gene: TRBV27
j_gene: TRBJ2-7
CDR3aa: CASSPGTDYHEQYF

v_gene: TRBV28
j_gene: TRBJ2-1
CDR3aa: CASSLFAGGPRDEQFF

v_gene: TRBV29-1
j_gene: TRBJ2-7
CDR3aa: CSVYWPEGTSGLYEQYF

v_gene: TRBV29-1
j_gene: TRBJ2-2
CDR3aa: CSVAPTGRTGELFF

v_gene: TRBV4-3
j_gene: TRBJ2-7
CDR3aa: CASSQGSSGTDSDEQYF

v_gene: TRBV7-2
j_gene: TRBJ2-7
CDR3aa: CASSPGLAANYEQYF

v_gene: TRBV4-3
j_gene: TRBJ1-1
CDR3aa: CASSQGVNTEAFF

v_gene: TRBV27
j_gene: TRBJ2-7
CDR3aa: CASSLRSGTGSYEQYF

v_gene: TRBV10-3
j_gene: TRBJ1-1
CDR3aa: CAISEDRGSEAFF

v_gene: TRBV4-3
j_gene: TRBJ2-2
CDR3aa: CASSQVGSSLAVSGGELFF

v_gene: TRBV7-2
j_gene: TRBJ2-7
CDR3aa: CASSLNRGPTYEQYF

v_gene: TRBV2
j_gene: TRBJ1-2
CDR3aa: CASSEAKHYGYTF